Listed below are T cell receptor beta chains from one sample, sequenced in a study of siplizumab effects on memory and regulatory T cells. The table came from immunoSEQ multiplex PCR; TCRdb's copy has only in-frame clones and leaves some out. Counted here are about 100,000 clones, around 90% occurring once; the ten biggest clones make up 0.14% to 0.15%. The sequenced sample consisted of CD4+ T cells sorted from blood. Receptor source: a human donor in good health. Both conserved end residues are part of each CDR3. Each record gives: V gene, clone size, D gene, J gene, CDR3 DNA, CDR3 protein. A D gene is named only where the DNA matches it firmly. The size of a clone is reported for some rows only, either as once, few or many, or as a class for expanded clones.

v_gene: TRBV11-2; abundance: -; d_gene: -; j_gene: TRBJ1-2; CDR3nt: TGTGCCAGCAGCTTACTAGGCTATGGCTACACCTTC; CDR3aa: CASSLLGYGYTF
v_gene: TRBV5-1; abundance: -; d_gene: -; j_gene: TRBJ2-1; CDR3nt: TGCGCCAGCAGCTTGGAGGGGGGTCCCCTCGATGAGCAGTTCTTC; CDR3aa: CASSLEGGPLDEQFF
v_gene: TRBV7-9; abundance: -; d_gene: TRBD1; j_gene: TRBJ2-7; CDR3nt: TGTGCCAGCAGCTTCGGACAGGGTTTGACCTACGAGCAGTACTTC; CDR3aa: CASSFGQGLTYEQYF
v_gene: TRBV7-6; abundance: -; d_gene: -; j_gene: TRBJ2-5; CDR3nt: TGTGCCAGCAGCTTAGTTCGGGGTCAAGAGACCCAGTACTTC; CDR3aa: CASSLVRGQETQYF
v_gene: TRBV6-1; abundance: -; d_gene: TRBD1; j_gene: TRBJ2-4; CDR3nt: TGTGCCAGCAGTGCCAGGGGGAACATTCAGTACTTC; CDR3aa: CASSARGNIQYF
v_gene: TRBV7-6; abundance: -; d_gene: -; j_gene: TRBJ1-1; CDR3nt: TGTGCCAGCAGCCCACTCCCGGGGGGCGCGGGCACTGAAGCTTTCTTT; CDR3aa: CASSPLPGGAGTEAFF
v_gene: TRBV7-9; abundance: few; d_gene: -; j_gene: TRBJ2-5; CDR3nt: TGTGCCAGCAGCTTGGAGGCAATCGGCAGAGAGACCCAGTACTTC; CDR3aa: CASSLEAIGRETQYF
v_gene: TRBV5-5; abundance: once; d_gene: -; j_gene: TRBJ1-1; CDR3nt: TGTGCCAGCAGCCCCGCCCCGGGTGCCGAAGCTTTCTTT; CDR3aa: CASSPAPGAEAFF
v_gene: TRBV6-5; abundance: -; d_gene: -; j_gene: TRBJ2-5; CDR3nt: TGTGCCAGCAGTTACTCGAAGAGGCCGCCGGAGACCCAGTACTTC; CDR3aa: CASSYSKRPPETQYF
v_gene: TRBV19; abundance: -; d_gene: -; j_gene: TRBJ1-2; CDR3nt: TGTGCCAGTAGTATACGGCTTACGGACACCTTC; CDR3aa: CASSIRLTDTF
v_gene: TRBV20-1; abundance: -; d_gene: -; j_gene: TRBJ1-1; CDR3nt: TGCAGTGGGACAGAGAACACTGAAGCTTTCTTT; CDR3aa: CSGTENTEAFF
v_gene: TRBV18; abundance: once; d_gene: -; j_gene: TRBJ1-2; CDR3nt: TGTGCCAGCTCACCAGCGGCGAACTATGGCTACACCTTC; CDR3aa: CASSPAANYGYTF
v_gene: TRBV11-2; abundance: -; d_gene: TRBD1; j_gene: TRBJ1-2; CDR3nt: TGTGCCAGCAGCTTTGGCGACAGGGTCGGGGGCTACACCTTC; CDR3aa: CASSFGDRVGGYTF
v_gene: TRBV5-1; abundance: -; d_gene: TRBD2; j_gene: TRBJ2-1; CDR3nt: TGCGCCAGCAGCTTTAGCGGGGGGGCTTACAATGAGCAGTTCTTC; CDR3aa: CASSFSGGAYNEQFF